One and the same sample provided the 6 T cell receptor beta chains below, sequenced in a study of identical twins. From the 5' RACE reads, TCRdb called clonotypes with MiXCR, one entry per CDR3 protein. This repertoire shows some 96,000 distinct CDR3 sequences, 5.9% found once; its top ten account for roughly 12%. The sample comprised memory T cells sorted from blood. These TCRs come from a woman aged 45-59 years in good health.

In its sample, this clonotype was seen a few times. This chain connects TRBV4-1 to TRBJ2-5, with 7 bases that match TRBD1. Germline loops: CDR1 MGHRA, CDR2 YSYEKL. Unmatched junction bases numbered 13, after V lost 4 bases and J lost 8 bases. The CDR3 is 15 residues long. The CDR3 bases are TGCGCCAGCAGCCTTTCAGACAGGGACGAAGGTACCCAGTACTTC. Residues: CASSLSDRDEGTQYF.

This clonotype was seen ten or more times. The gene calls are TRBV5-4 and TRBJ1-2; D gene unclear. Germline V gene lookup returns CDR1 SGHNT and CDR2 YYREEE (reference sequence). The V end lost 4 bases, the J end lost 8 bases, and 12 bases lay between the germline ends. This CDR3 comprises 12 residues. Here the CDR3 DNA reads TGTGCCAGCAGCCCGGACCACTGGGGCTACACCTTC. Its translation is CASSPDHWGYTF.

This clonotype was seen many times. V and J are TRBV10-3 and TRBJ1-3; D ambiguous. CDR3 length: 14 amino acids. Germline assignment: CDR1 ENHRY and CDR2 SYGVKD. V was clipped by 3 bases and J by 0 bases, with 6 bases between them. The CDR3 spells CAISDGSSGNTIYF. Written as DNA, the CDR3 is TGTGCCATCAGTGATGGGAGCTCTGGAAACACCATATATTTT.

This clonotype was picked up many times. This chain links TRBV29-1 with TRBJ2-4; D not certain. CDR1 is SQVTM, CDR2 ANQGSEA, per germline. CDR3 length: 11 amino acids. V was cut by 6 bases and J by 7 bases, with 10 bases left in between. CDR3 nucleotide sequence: TGCAGCGTCCTTACTGTTAACATTCAGTACTTC. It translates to CSVLTVNIQYF. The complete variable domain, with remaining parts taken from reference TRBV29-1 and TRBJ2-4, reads SAVISQKPSRDICQRGTSLTIQCQVDSQVTMMFWYRQQPGQSLTLIATANQGSEATYESGFVIDKFPISRPNLTFSTLTVSNMSPEDSSIYLCSVLTVNIQYFGAGTRLSVL.

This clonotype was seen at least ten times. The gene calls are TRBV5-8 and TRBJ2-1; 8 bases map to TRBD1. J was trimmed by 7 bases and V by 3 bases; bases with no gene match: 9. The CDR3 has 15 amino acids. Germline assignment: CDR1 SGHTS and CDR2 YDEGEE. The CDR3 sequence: CASSSGRGLWNEQFF. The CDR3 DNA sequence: TGTGCCAGCAGCTCGGGCAGGGGGCTTTGGAATGAGCAGTTCTTC.

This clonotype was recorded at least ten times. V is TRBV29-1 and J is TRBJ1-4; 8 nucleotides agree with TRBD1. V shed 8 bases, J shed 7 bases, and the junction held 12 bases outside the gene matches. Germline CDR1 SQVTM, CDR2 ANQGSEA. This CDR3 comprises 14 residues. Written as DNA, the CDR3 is TGCAGCATCAAAACAGGGGGATCGACTGAAAAACTGTTTTTT. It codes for CSIKTGGSTEKLFF.